The 27 T cell receptor beta chains presented below share a single source sample, sequenced in a study of cytomegalovirus exposure and HLA in healthy donors. PCR primers comprised 60 Vbeta and 13 Jbeta primers. Assay used: immunoSEQ multiplex PCR; TCRdb lists only in-frame clones, some missing. The table includes about 92,000 clones, roughly 70% detected once. Sequenced: PBMCs. All receptors come from a young woman in good health and CMV-seropositive.

The chain carries TRBV29-1 and TRBJ2-5; D ambiguous. The CDR3 covers 11 residues. V shed 3 bases and J shed 5 bases, with 7 bases lying between them. Germline loops: CDR1 SQVTM, CDR2 ANQGSEA. This CDR3 is CSVEPGETQYF. The DNA of the CDR3 is TGCAGCGTTGAGCCCGGGGAGACCCAGTACTTC.

The chain is built from TRBV13 and TRBJ1-2; no definite D call. The CDR3 totals 14 residues. The germline V gene encodes CDR1 PRHDT and CDR2 FYEKMQ (reference sequence). The germline V and J ends were trimmed by 5 bases and 1 base, with 11 bases remaining between them. The CDR3 here is CASSASTGNYGYTF. As DNA, the CDR3 is TGTGCCAGCAGCGCATCGACGGGTAACTATGGCTACACCTTC. Variable domain in full (rest from reference TRBV13 and TRBJ1-2): AAGVIQSPRHLIKEKRETATLKCYPIPRHDTVYWYQQGPGQDPQFLISFYEKMQSDKGSIPDRFSAQQFSDYHSELNMSSLELGDSALYFCASSASTGNYGYTFGSGTRLTVV.

The genes are TRBV11-2 and TRBJ2-3; the D gene is possibly TRBD1 (6 bases). Per germline, CDR1 SGHAT and CDR2 FQNNGV. V lost 5 bases to trimming and J lost 3 bases, with 18 bases between them. The CDR3 has 16 residues. In DNA, the CDR3 is TGTGCCAGCAGCCAGAGGGGCAGGGGAATTACAGATACGCAGTATTTT. Its protein product is CASSQRGRGITDTQYF. The full variable domain, in which reference TRBV11-2 and TRBJ2-3 provide the parts outside the CDR3, is EAGVAQSPRYKIIEKRQSVAFWCNPISGHATLYWYQQILGQGPKLLIQFQNNGVVDDSQLPKDRFSAERLKGVDSTLKIQPAKLEDSAVYLCASSQRGRGITDTQYFGPGTRLTVL.

The V call is TRBV5-6, the J call TRBJ2-1; D may be TRBD2 (6 bases). Germline lookup yields CDR1 SGHDT and CDR2 YYEEEE. The length of the CDR3 is 15 residues. V lost 4 bases and J lost 4, with 15 bases in between. CDR3 sequence: CASSRSPGGYNEQFF. The CDR3 DNA follows: TGTGCCAGCAGCCGAAGCCCCGGGGGATACAATGAGCAGTTCTTC.

This clone has only a few counts. V is TRBV5-4 and J is TRBJ1-1, with a tentative D call TRBD1 (6 bases). With 4 bases removed from V and 1 base from J, the gap between germline ends came to 17 bases. The CDR3 has 16 residues. The V gene's germline CDR1 is SGHNT and CDR2 YYREEE (reference sequence). CDR3 residues: CASSTGAGARNTEAFF. The CDR3 coding sequence is TGTGCCAGCAGCACCGGTGCGGGGGCTAGGAACACTGAAGCTTTCTTT.

V and J are TRBV13 and TRBJ2-5; a possible D gene is TRBD1 (5 bases). CDR1 PRHDT and CDR2 FYEKMQ come from the germline V gene (reference sequence). This CDR3 is 13 amino acids long. Trimming took off 5 bases at V and 1 base at J, with 8 bases between the two ends. The CDR3 protein is CASSLTVQETQYF. The CDR3 DNA follows: TGTGCCAGCAGCCTGACAGTCCAAGAGACCCAGTACTTC.

The chain joins TRBV27 to TRBJ2-1; 10 bases line up with TRBD2. J was trimmed by 4 bases and V by 2 bases; bases with no gene match: 8. From germline, CDR1 is MNHEY and CDR2 SMNVEV (reference sequence). This CDR3 comprises 17 residues. The CDR3 sequence: CASSLRRLAGPYNEQFF. The CDR3 DNA reads TGTGCCAGCAGTTTACGTCGACTAGCGGGCCCGTACAATGAGCAGTTCTTC.

The rearrangement joins TRBV19 to TRBJ2-3; tentatively, D is TRBD2 (5 bases). Trimming left V 1 base short and J 5 bases short, with 13 bases between. Germline V gene data show CDR1 as LNHDA and CDR2 as SQIVND (reference sequence). The CDR3 loop spans 15 amino acids. The CDR3 here is CASSIVTGVVDTQYF. DNA for the CDR3: TGTGCCAGTAGTATAGTCACCGGGGTCGTAGATACGCAGTATTTT.

This sequence joins TRBV27 and TRBJ2-1, with D possibly TRBD2 on 6 matching bases. The CDR3 is made up of 15 amino acids. CDR1 and CDR2 (germline): MNHEY, SMNVEV (reference sequence). Trimming pared 1 base from V and 9 bases from J, leaving 16 bases between. In DNA, the CDR3 is TGTGCCAGCAGTTTATGGCGGGAAAGGACGGGTGAGCAGTTCTTC. Translating gives CASSLWRERTGEQFF.

CDR3 DNA: TGCGCCAGCAGCGTCGACAGGAAAAGAGATACGCAGTATTTT. Translated: CASSVDRKRDTQYF. V and J are TRBV5-1 and TRBJ2-3; possible D gene TRBD1, 6 bases. This CDR3 spans 14 amino acids. CDR1 is SGHRS, CDR2 YFSETQ, per germline. Trimming removed 4 bases from V and 5 bases from J, with 14 bases in between.

The chain recombines TRBV7-8 with TRBJ2-3; 9 bases are a match to TRBD2. V was pared by 7 bases and J by 3 bases, with 11 bases of the junction left unmatched. CDR1 and CDR2 (germline): SGHVS, FQNEAQ. The CDR3 length is 16 residues. In nucleotides, the CDR3 is TGTGCCAGCATGGCTGGGGCGGGGGGGCCAACAGATACGCAGTATTTT. As protein: CASMAGAGGPTDTQYF. The complete variable domain, with remaining parts taken from reference TRBV7-8 and TRBJ2-3, reads GAGVSQSPRYKVAKRGQDVALRCDPISGHVSLFWYQQALGQGPEFLTYFQNEAQLDKSGLPSDRFFAERPEGSVSTLKIQRTQQEDSAVYLCASMAGAGGPTDTQYFGPGTRLTVL.

CDR3 region: CASSVGGLNYGYTF. The CDR3 region has the DNA TGTGCCAGCAGCGTCGGGGGGCTGAACTATGGCTACACCTTC. The chain couples TRBV9 to TRBJ1-2; a weak D match, TRBD1 (6 bases). Trimming took 2 bases from V and 2 from J, leaving 10 bases between them. The CDR3 totals 14 residues. The V gene's germline CDR1 is SGDLS and CDR2 YYNGEE.

The genes are TRBV4-3 and TRBJ2-7; possibly TRBD2 for D (6 bases). Germline lookup yields CDR1 LGHNA and CDR2 YSLEER. V lost 0 bases and J lost 12, with 12 bases in between. This CDR3 has 12 amino acids. The CDR3 spells CASSQDRGTLYF. The CDR3 DNA reads TGCGCCAGCAGCCAAGATCGGGGGACCTTGTACTTC.

The chain uses TRBV5-1 and TRBJ2-5; 16 bases are a match to TRBD2. CDR3 length: 17 residues. In germline, CDR1 is SGHRS, CDR2 YFSETQ. After removal of 3 bases from V and 5 bases from J, the junction contained 7 bases not matched to a gene. The CDR3 region is CASSSAGTSGGAETQYF. CDR3 bases: TGCGCCAGCAGCTCTGCCGGGACTAGCGGGGGGGCGGAGACCCAGTACTTC.

The genes are TRBV27 and TRBJ1-5, with a weak D call TRBD1 (5 bases). Germline-derived CDR1 and CDR2 are MNHEY and SMNVEV (reference sequence). Trimming left V 4 bases short and J 1 base short, with 11 bases between. CDR3 length: 15 residues. CDR3 in amino acids: CASSSDRRSNQPQHF. Written as DNA, the CDR3 is TGTGCCAGCAGTTCCGACAGACGGAGCAATCAGCCCCAGCATTTT.

This clone was detected a few times. The chain uses TRBV6-6 and TRBJ2-1; D call uncertain. Germline lookup yields CDR1 MNHNY and CDR2 SVGAGI (reference sequence). This CDR3 comprises 12 residues. V lost 2 bases and J 9 bases, leaving 8 bases between the germline ends. The CDR3 loop is CASSYVGGEQFF. CDR3 DNA: TGTGCCAGCAGTTACGTTGGCGGTGAGCAGTTCTTC.

This chain links TRBV5-1 with TRBJ2-1; TRBD2 matches 13 bases. The trim removed 5 bases at V and 6 bases at J, leaving 5 bases unmatched. Per germline, CDR1 SGHRS and CDR2 YFSETQ. The CDR3 totals 15 residues. DNA for the CDR3: TGCGCCAGCAGAGAGGGACTAGCGGGGACCAATGAGCAGTTCTTC. It is translated as CASREGLAGTNEQFF.

The rearrangement uses TRBV4-3 and TRBJ1-4, with D tentatively TRBD1 (6 bases). Trimming removed 1 base at V and 2 bases at J, with 8 bases between. The CDR3 is 15 amino acids. Germline V lookup: CDR1 LGHNA, CDR2 YSLEER. CDR3 sequence: CASSQAGATNEKLFF. DNA for the CDR3: TGCGCCAGCAGCCAAGCAGGGGCGACTAATGAAAAACTGTTTTTT.

This clone has only one observation. V and J are TRBV30 and TRBJ1-1, with 7 nucleotides matching TRBD1. V lost 7 bases and J lost 2; bases outside the gene matches: 7. The CDR3 contains 13 residues. Germline V gene lookup returns CDR1 GTSNPN and CDR2 SVGIG (reference sequence). The CDR3 protein is CAFQGGANTEAFF. The CDR3 coding sequence is TGTGCCTTCCAGGGGGGCGCAAACACTGAAGCTTTCTTT.

The V call is TRBV19, the J call TRBJ2-3, with TRBD2 as a possible D gene (6 bases). Deletions cut 5 bases from V and 2 bases from J, with 14 bases between. The CDR3 is 15 residues long. Germline V gives CDR1 LNHDA, CDR2 SQIVND (reference sequence). In DNA, the CDR3 is TGTGCCAGTAGTTCGGGACTTCGTTTCACAGATACGCAGTATTTT. It yields the protein CASSSGLRFTDTQYF.

This clone was counted a few times. CDR3 in amino acids: CASSENRQRGISEHGYTF. The CDR3 region has the DNA TGTGCCAGCAGTGAAAACAGACAGAGAGGCATTTCGGAGCATGGCTACACCTTC. The rearrangement uses TRBV2 and TRBJ1-2; D possibly corresponds to TRBD1 (5 bases). The germline CDR1 and CDR2 sequences are SNHLY and FYNNEI. The V and J ends lost 2 bases and 6 bases respectively, with 25 bases between them. CDR3 length: 18 residues.

V is TRBV2 and J is TRBJ1-6; possible D gene TRBD1, 5 bases. From germline, CDR1 is SNHLY and CDR2 FYNNEI. The CDR3 covers 15 residues. Trimming left V 7 bases short and J 7 bases short, with 17 bases between. The CDR3 DNA is TGTGCCAGCAAGTCTCAGGGTTCTGGGAATTCACCCCTCCACTTT. Translated, it gives CASKSQGSGNSPLHF. The full variable domain, with the rest looked up from reference TRBV2 and TRBJ1-6, is EPEVTQTPSHQVTQMGQEVILRCVPISNHLYFYWYRQILGQKVEFLVSFYNNEISEKSEIFDDQFSVERPDGSNFTLKIRSTKLEDSAMYFCASKSQGSGNSPLHFGNGTRLTVT.

CDR3 protein: CASSPLAVYASGNTIYF. The CDR3 nucleotides are TGTGCCAGCTCACCTCTGGCGGTTTACGCCTCTGGAAACACCATATATTTT. The chain couples TRBV18 to TRBJ1-3, with unresolved D. V was clipped by 3 bases and J by 0 bases, with 15 bases between them. Germline V gene sequence: CDR1 KGHSH, CDR2 LQKENI. CDR3 size: 17 residues.

The rearrangement joins TRBV4-1 to TRBJ2-5; the D gene is possibly TRBD1 (6 bases). The assigned J gene may be wrong: the sequence end matches TRBJ2-7 better. The CDR3 consists of 14 residues. Germline lookup yields CDR1 MGHRA and CDR2 YSYEKL. The CDR3 DNA follows: TGCGCCAGCAGCCAGAGGGACACCGAATACGAGCAGTACTTC. It translates to CASSQRDTEYEQYF.

This clone was picked up one time. The chain employs TRBV5-4 and TRBJ1-3, with D perhaps matching TRBD1 (6 bases). The germline CDR1 and CDR2 sequences are SGHNT and YYREEE (reference sequence). The V end lost 4 bases, the J end lost 4 bases, and 21 bases lay between the germline ends. CDR3 length: 17 residues. The CDR3 here is CASSPQGGGVAGNTIYF. CDR3 bases: TGTGCCAGCAGCCCTCAAGGGGGGGGTGTAGCAGGAAACACCATATATTTT.

The chain uses TRBV4-2 and TRBJ2-7; 8 positions match TRBD1. The length of the CDR3 is 17 residues. Germline V CDR1 and CDR2: LGHNA, YNFKEQ. V shed 1 base and J 4 bases; nucleotides not matched to a gene: 12. The CDR3 DNA is TGTGCCAGCAGCCAAGTCGGGGGACAGGCACCGATTTACGAGCAGTACTTC. Its translation is CASSQVGGQAPIYEQYF.

The chain joins TRBV10-3 to TRBJ1-2; D may be TRBD1 (5 bases). V gave up 0 bases and J gave up 8 bases, with 10 bases separating them. The CDR3 spans 13 residues. Germline V lookup: CDR1 ENHRY, CDR2 SYGVKD. The CDR3 DNA is TGTGCCATCAGTGAGTCGGGGCGGGAAGGCTACACCTTC. This gives the protein CAISESGREGYTF.